This is a list of T cell receptor beta chains from one sample in a study of blood T cells in healthy people across ages. MiXCR was run by TCRdb on the 5' RACE reads, yielding one entry per CDR3 protein. The profile covers 1,500,000 or so distinct CDR3 sequences, with approximately 59% appearing a single time and about 6.3% taken by the ten largest. The sequenced sample was blood. Source of these receptors: a young man in good health. Both conserved end residues are part of each CDR3. Each record gives: CDR3 length, clone size, V gene, D gene, J gene, CDR3 DNA, CDR3 protein. D genes are given only for firm matches. A clone size is listed for some rows: how often the clone was seen (once, few, many), or a class if it is expanded.

len: 13; abundance: few; v_gene: TRBV10-3; d_gene: -; j_gene: TRBJ2-7; CDR3nt: TGTGCCATCAGTGAGTCGCGACAGGACGAGCAGTACTTC; CDR3aa: CAISESRQDEQYF
len: 14; abundance: few; v_gene: TRBV11-2; d_gene: TRBD1; j_gene: TRBJ2-3; CDR3nt: TGTGCCAGCAGCACGGACAGGGGGACAGATACGCAGTATTTT; CDR3aa: CASSTDRGTDTQYF
len: 18; abundance: -; v_gene: TRBV13; d_gene: TRBD1; j_gene: TRBJ1-6; CDR3nt: TGTGCCAGCAGCTTAAGTACGACCGGGACAGCCTATAATTCACCCCTCCACTTT; CDR3aa: CASSLSTTGTAYNSPLHF
len: 15; abundance: -; v_gene: TRBV29-1; d_gene: TRBD1; j_gene: TRBJ1-2; CDR3nt: TGCAGCGTTGGGGACGGGACAGGGACTAACTATGGCTACACCTTC; CDR3aa: CSVGDGTGTNYGYTF
len: 16; abundance: -; v_gene: TRBV13; d_gene: -; j_gene: TRBJ2-3; CDR3nt: TGTGCCAGCAGCCTCGGGGACCTCTCTAGCACAGATACGCAGTATTTT; CDR3aa: CASSLGDLSSTDTQYF
len: 16; abundance: few; v_gene: TRBV29-1; d_gene: -; j_gene: TRBJ2-5; CDR3nt: TGCAGCGTTGAAGATGGATTAGTAGATGGGGAAGAGACCCAGTACTTC; CDR3aa: CSVEDGLVDGEETQYF
len: 15; abundance: -; v_gene: TRBV4-2; d_gene: -; j_gene: TRBJ1-1; CDR3nt: TGTGCCAGCAGCCAGCCAGGGATGGTGCGTACTGAAGCTTTCTTT; CDR3aa: CASSQPGMVRTEAFF
len: 10; abundance: -; v_gene: TRBV29-1; d_gene: -; j_gene: TRBJ2-1; CDR3nt: TGCAGCGTTTCGGGCAATGAGCAGTTCTTC; CDR3aa: CSVSGNEQFF
len: 11; abundance: few; v_gene: TRBV29-1; d_gene: -; j_gene: TRBJ2-7; CDR3nt: TGCAGCGTTGAGAAGGGGTTCGAGCAGTACTTC; CDR3aa: CSVEKGFEQYF
len: 16; abundance: -; v_gene: TRBV14; d_gene: TRBD2; j_gene: TRBJ2-7; CDR3nt: TGTGCCAGCAGCCAAGAGGGGAGGAGGCGGGAGACCGAGCAGTACTTC; CDR3aa: CASSQEGRRRETEQYF
len: 14; abundance: -; v_gene: TRBV12-3/TRBV12-4; d_gene: -; j_gene: TRBJ1-1; CDR3nt: TGTGCCAGCAGTTTTGCGCCGGGGTTTGCTGAAGCTTTCTTT; CDR3aa: CASSFAPGFAEAFF
len: 15; abundance: -; v_gene: TRBV2; d_gene: -; j_gene: TRBJ2-7; CDR3nt: TGTGCCAGCAGTTTATCCCCCGGGACACACTACGAGCAGTACTTC; CDR3aa: CASSLSPGTHYEQYF
len: 14; abundance: -; v_gene: TRBV12-3/TRBV12-4; d_gene: -; j_gene: TRBJ2-5; CDR3nt: TGTGCCAGCAGGACGGACTATGTACAAGAGACCCAGTACTTC; CDR3aa: CASRTDYVQETQYF
len: 15; abundance: -; v_gene: TRBV7-9; d_gene: TRBD1; j_gene: TRBJ2-1; CDR3nt: TGTGCCAGCAACCGTCCGGGACAGGCCTACAATGAGCAGTTCTTC; CDR3aa: CASNRPGQAYNEQFF
len: 15; abundance: -; v_gene: TRBV6-5; d_gene: TRBD1; j_gene: TRBJ1-1; CDR3nt: TGTGCCAGCAGTTACTCGGAGGGGGCCGGCACTGAAGCTTTCTTT; CDR3aa: CASSYSEGAGTEAFF
len: 14; abundance: -; v_gene: TRBV20-1; d_gene: -; j_gene: TRBJ2-1; CDR3nt: TGCAGTGCTAAGCGGACTGCGAACCACAATGAGCAGTTCTTC; CDR3aa: CSAKRTANHNEQFF
len: 15; abundance: -; v_gene: TRBV9; d_gene: TRBD1; j_gene: TRBJ2-1; CDR3nt: TGTGCCAGCAGAATTAGCGGGGACAGGGGCAATGAGCAGTTCTTC; CDR3aa: CASRISGDRGNEQFF
len: 15; abundance: -; v_gene: TRBV18; d_gene: -; j_gene: TRBJ2-1; CDR3nt: TGTGCCAGCTCACCCCCGGAAATCTCCTACAATGAGCAGTTCTTC; CDR3aa: CASSPPEISYNEQFF
len: 15; abundance: -; v_gene: TRBV7-9; d_gene: -; j_gene: TRBJ2-7; CDR3nt: TGTGCCAGCAGCCCCGTGGCCTCTTCCTCCTACGAGCAGTACTTC; CDR3aa: CASSPVASSSYEQYF
len: 15; abundance: few; v_gene: TRBV7-6; d_gene: -; j_gene: TRBJ2-3; CDR3nt: TGTGCCAGCAGCTTAGCGCGGGTAGGGACAGATACGCAGTATTTT; CDR3aa: CASSLARVGTDTQYF